Below, 11 T cell receptor beta chains from the same sample are listed, as sequenced in a study of blood T cell repertoires in COVID-19. Sequenced by immunoSEQ multiplex PCR; TCRdb stores in-frame clones only, minus some. Among roughly 200,000 clones listed, about 85% were seen once. Sequences were obtained from peripheral blood. These receptors came from a man aged 55 to 70 with active or convalescent COVID-19.

This clone has a handful of counts. The V gene is TRBV20-1, the J gene TRBJ1-4, with a possible D match to TRBD1 (6 bases). The CDR3 has 15 amino acids. The germline CDR1 and CDR2 sequences are DFQATT and SNEGSKA (reference sequence). V lost 3 bases, J lost 3 bases, and 14 bases lay in between. CDR3: CSASSGAAANEKLFF. The CDR3 coding sequence is TGCAGTGCTAGTTCAGGGGCCGCGGCTAATGAAAAACTGTTTTTT.

This CDR3 is CATSDGGGQPGGNQPQHF. CDR3 DNA sequence: TGTGCCACCAGTGATGGGGGCGGACAGCCAGGAGGCAATCAGCCCCAGCATTTT. The chain employs TRBV24-1 and TRBJ1-5; tentative D call: TRBD1 (6 bases). The length of the CDR3 is 18 residues. Germline V gene sequence: CDR1 KGHDR, CDR2 SFDVKD. Trimming removed 3 bases at V and 2 bases at J, with 19 bases between.

The chain combines TRBV7-6 with TRBJ2-2; 11 positions match TRBD1. V was pared by 0 bases and J by 5 bases, with 2 bases of the junction left unmatched. CDR1 is SGHVS, CDR2 FNYEAQ, per germline. The CDR3 totals 16 residues. CDR3 DNA sequence: TGTGCCAGCAGCTTAGCGGGGGACAGGGGGACCGGGGAGCTGTTTTTT. Translating it yields CASSLAGDRGTGELFF.

CDR3 nucleotides: TGCGCCAGCAGCTCGGGACAGGTTAATGAAAAACTGTTTTTT. This translates into CASSSGQVNEKLFF. V usage is TRBV5-1 and J usage is TRBJ1-4; TRBD1 matches 8 bases. Germline assignment: CDR1 SGHRS and CDR2 YFSETQ. V lost 3 bases, J lost 4 bases, and 2 bases stayed unmatched. The CDR3 covers 14 residues.

The chain joins TRBV2 to TRBJ2-7; perhaps TRBD1 as D (5 bases). V was clipped by 2 bases and J by 2 bases, with 13 bases between them. Germline V lookup: CDR1 SNHLY, CDR2 FYNNEI. This CDR3 has 15 amino acids. The CDR3 region has the DNA TGTGCCAGCAGTGAATACTTGGGGCAGACCTACGAGCAGTACTTC. This sequence encodes CASSEYLGQTYEQYF.

This rearrangement joins TRBV5-1 to TRBJ2-4, with 11 positions matching TRBD1. The CDR3 loop spans 16 amino acids. From germline, CDR1 is SGHRS and CDR2 YFSETQ. With V trimmed by 4 bases and J by 6 bases, 9 bases remained unmatched. CDR3 DNA sequence: TGCGCCAGCAGCCCCGGGACAGGGGGTTTGGGAAACATTCAGTACTTC. The encoded protein is CASSPGTGGLGNIQYF.

Concerning this clone: Other nucleotide sequences from this sample produce the same CDR3. The CDR3 loop is CASSGTGGNQPQHF. The CDR3 DNA sequence: TGTGCCAGCAGCGGGACAGGGGGGAATCAGCCCCAGCATTTT. The genes are TRBV2 and TRBJ1-5, with TRBD1 identical over 11 bases. This CDR3 comprises 14 residues. V was clipped by 6 bases and J by 4 bases; unmatched bases: 2. Per germline, CDR1 SNHLY and CDR2 FYNNEI.

The gene calls are TRBV9 and TRBJ1-3; 9 bases are a match to TRBD1. Germline-derived CDR1 and CDR2 are SGDLS and YYNGEE. The CDR3 loop spans 17 amino acids. Germline trimming cut 3 bases from V and 0 bases from J; bases unmatched to any gene: 7. The CDR3 is CASSGGQGTLSGNTIYF. The CDR3 DNA reads TGTGCCAGCAGCGGAGGACAGGGGACCCTCTCTGGAAACACCATATATTTT.

The genes are TRBV30 and TRBJ1-3; D remains ambiguous. Germline V gene sequence: CDR1 GTSNPN, CDR2 SVGIG (reference sequence). V was pared by 2 bases and J by 9 bases, with 14 bases between. This CDR3 is 13 amino acids long. The CDR3 here is CAWSPRRSGTIYF. DNA for the CDR3: TGTGCCTGGAGTCCACGGAGGTCGGGCACCATATATTTT.

CDR3: CASRGRGPQDTQYF. CDR3 DNA sequence: TGTGCCAGCCGAGGCAGGGGGCCGCAAGATACGCAGTATTTT. The rearrangement links TRBV6-5 to TRBJ2-3; 8 positions agree with TRBD1. The V segment lost 8 bases and the J segment 5 bases; nucleotides outside the gene matches: 9. Germline assignment: CDR1 MNHEY and CDR2 SVGAGI. The CDR3 contains 14 residues.

The chain links TRBV27 to TRBJ2-7; the D gene is possibly TRBD1 (5 bases). Trimming removed 2 bases from V and 3 bases from J, with 8 bases in between. Per germline, CDR1 MNHEY and CDR2 SMNVEV (reference sequence). This CDR3 has 13 amino acids. The CDR3 sequence is CASSLGAYYEQYF. CDR3 nucleotide sequence: TGTGCCAGCAGTTTAGGGGCCTACTACGAGCAGTACTTC.